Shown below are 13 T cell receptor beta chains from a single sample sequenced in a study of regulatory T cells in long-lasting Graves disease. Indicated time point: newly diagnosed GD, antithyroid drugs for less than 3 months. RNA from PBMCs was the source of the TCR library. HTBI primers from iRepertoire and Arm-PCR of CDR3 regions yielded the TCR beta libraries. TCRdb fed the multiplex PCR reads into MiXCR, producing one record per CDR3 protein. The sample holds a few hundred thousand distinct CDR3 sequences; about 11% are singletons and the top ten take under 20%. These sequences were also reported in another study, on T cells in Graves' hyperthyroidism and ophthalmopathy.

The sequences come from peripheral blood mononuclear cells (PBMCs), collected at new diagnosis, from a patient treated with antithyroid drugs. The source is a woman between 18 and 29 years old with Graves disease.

The DNA for the CDR3 is TGCGCCAGCAGCCAAGTATACCTAAGCGTGCTAAATCAGCCCCAGCATTTT. It encodes CASSQVYLSVLNQPQHF. This chain uses TRBV4-1 with TRBJ1-5; D ambiguous. Looked up from germline, CDR1 is MGHRA and CDR2 is YSYEKL. The V end lost 1 base, the J end lost 4 bases, and 17 bases lay between the germline ends. There are 17 residues in the CDR3.

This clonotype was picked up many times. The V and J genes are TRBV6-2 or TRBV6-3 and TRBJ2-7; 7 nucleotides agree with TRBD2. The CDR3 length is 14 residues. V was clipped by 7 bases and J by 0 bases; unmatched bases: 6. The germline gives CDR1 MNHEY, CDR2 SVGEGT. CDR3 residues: CASTRDYLSYEQYF. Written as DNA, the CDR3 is TGTGCCAGCACCCGGGACTACCTCTCCTACGAGCAGTACTTC.

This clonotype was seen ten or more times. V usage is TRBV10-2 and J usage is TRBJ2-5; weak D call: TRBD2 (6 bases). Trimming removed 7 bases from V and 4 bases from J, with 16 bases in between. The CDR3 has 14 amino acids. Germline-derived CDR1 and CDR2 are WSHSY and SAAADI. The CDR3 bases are TGCGCCAGCACGGAGGGGTGGTCCCCAGAGACCCAGTACTTC. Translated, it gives CASTEGWSPETQYF.

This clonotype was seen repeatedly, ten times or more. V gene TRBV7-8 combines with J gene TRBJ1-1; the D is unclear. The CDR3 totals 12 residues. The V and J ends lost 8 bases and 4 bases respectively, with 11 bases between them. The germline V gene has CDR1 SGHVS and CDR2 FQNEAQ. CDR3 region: CASGLPGTEAFF. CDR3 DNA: TGTGCCAGCGGACTACCAGGCACTGAAGCTTTCTTT.

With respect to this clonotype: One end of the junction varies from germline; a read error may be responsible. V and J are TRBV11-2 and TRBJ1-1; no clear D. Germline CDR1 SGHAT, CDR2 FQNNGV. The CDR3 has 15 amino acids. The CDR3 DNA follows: TGCGCCAGCAGCCAAGATTATCTCCGGGTAACTGAAGCTTTCTTT. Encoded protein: CASSQDYLRVTEAFF. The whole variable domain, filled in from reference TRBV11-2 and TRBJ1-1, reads EAGVAQSPRYKIIEKRQSVAFWCNPISGHATLYWYQQILGQGPKLLIQFQNNGVVDDSQLPKDRFSAERLKGVDSTLKIQPAKLEDSAVYLCASSQDYLRVTEAFFGQGTRLTVV.

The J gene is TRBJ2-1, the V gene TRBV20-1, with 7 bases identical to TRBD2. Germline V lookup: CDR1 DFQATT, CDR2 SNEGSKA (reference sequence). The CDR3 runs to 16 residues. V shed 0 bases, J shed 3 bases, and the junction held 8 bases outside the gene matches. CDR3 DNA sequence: TGCAGTGCTAGAGATCCCCTGGCGGGGGACTACAATGAGCAGTTCTTC. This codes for CSARDPLAGDYNEQFF.

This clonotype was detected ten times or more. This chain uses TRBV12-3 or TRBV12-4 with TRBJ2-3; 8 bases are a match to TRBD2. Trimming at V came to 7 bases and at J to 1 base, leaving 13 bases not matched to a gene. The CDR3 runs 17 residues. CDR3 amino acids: CASNSPWGLEGTDTQYF. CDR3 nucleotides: TGTGCCAGCAACTCACCATGGGGACTAGAAGGCACAGATACGCAGTATTTT.

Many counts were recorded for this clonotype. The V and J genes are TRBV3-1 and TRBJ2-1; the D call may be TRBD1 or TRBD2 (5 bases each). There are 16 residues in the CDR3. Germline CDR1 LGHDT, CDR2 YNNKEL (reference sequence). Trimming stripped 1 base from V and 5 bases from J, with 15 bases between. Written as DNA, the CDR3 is TGTGCCAGCAGCCAAGTGGTTAGCGAGGGGAACAATGAGCAGTTCTTC. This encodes CASSQVVSEGNNEQFF.

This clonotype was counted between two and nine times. In DNA, the CDR3 is TGTGCCAGTAGTTTACCGATTCGCACCGGGGAGCTGTTTTTT. Translation: CASSLPIRTGELFF. The chain couples TRBV19 to TRBJ2-2; D unresolved. V was pared by 5 bases and J by 4 bases, with 11 bases between. CDR1 is LNHDA, CDR2 SQIVND, per germline (reference sequence). The CDR3 length is 14 residues. Together with reference TRBV19 and TRBJ2-2, the CDR3 gives the full variable domain: DGGITQSPKYLFRKEGQNVTLSCEQNLNHDAMYWYRQDPGQGLRLIYYSQIVNDFQKGDIAEGYSVSREKKESFPLTVTSAQKNPTAFYLCASSLPIRTGELFFGEGSRLTVL.

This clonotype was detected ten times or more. Here the CDR3 DNA reads TGTGCCAGCAGTCTGGGAGTCTACGAGCAGTACTTC. This encodes CASSLGVYEQYF. The rearrangement uses TRBV28 and TRBJ2-7, with D perhaps matching TRBD2 (5 bases). The germline V gene encodes CDR1 MDHEN and CDR2 SYDVKM. The V gene lost 5 bases and the J gene lost 3 bases, with 8 bases spanning the gap. CDR3 length equals 12 residues.

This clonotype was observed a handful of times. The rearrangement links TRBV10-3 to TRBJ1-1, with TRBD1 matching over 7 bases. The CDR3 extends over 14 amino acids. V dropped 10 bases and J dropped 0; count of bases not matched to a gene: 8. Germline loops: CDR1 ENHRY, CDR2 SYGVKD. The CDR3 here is CATRGTAVNTEAFF. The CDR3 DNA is TGTGCCACACGTGGGACAGCGGTGAACACTGAAGCTTTCTTT.

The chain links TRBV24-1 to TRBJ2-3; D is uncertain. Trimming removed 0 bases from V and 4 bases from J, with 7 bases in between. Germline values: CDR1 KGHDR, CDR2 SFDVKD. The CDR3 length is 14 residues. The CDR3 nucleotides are TGTGCCACCAGTGATTTGAACGACCCAGATACGCAGTATTTT. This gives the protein CATSDLNDPDTQYF.

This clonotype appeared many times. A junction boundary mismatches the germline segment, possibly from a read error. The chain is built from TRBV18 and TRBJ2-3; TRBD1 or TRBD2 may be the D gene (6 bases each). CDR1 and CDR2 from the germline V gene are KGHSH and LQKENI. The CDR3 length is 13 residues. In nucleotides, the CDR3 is TGTGCCAGCTCACGGACGGGGGCGGATACACAGTATTTT. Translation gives CASSRTGADTQYF.